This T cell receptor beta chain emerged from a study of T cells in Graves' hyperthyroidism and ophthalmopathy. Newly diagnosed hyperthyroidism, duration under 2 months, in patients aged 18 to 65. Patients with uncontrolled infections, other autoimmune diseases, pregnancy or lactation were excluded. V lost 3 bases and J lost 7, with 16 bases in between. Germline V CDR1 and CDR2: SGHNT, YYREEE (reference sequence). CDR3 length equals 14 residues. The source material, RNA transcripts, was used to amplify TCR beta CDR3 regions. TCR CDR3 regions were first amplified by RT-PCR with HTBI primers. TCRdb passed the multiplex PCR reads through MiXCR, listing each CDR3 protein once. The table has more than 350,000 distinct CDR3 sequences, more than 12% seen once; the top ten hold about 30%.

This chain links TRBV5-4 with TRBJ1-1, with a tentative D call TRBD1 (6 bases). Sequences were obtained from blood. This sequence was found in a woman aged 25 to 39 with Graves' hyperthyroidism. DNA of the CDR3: TGTGCCAGCAGCTGGGGGCGGGACACACGTGAAGCTTTCTTT. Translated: CASSWGRDTREAFF. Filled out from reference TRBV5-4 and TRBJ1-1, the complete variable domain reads ETGVTQSPTHLIKTRGQQVTLRCSSQSGHNTVSWYQQALGQGPQFIFQYYREEENGRGNFPPRFSGLQFPNYSSELNVNALELDDSALYLCASSWGRDTREAFFGQGTRLTVV.